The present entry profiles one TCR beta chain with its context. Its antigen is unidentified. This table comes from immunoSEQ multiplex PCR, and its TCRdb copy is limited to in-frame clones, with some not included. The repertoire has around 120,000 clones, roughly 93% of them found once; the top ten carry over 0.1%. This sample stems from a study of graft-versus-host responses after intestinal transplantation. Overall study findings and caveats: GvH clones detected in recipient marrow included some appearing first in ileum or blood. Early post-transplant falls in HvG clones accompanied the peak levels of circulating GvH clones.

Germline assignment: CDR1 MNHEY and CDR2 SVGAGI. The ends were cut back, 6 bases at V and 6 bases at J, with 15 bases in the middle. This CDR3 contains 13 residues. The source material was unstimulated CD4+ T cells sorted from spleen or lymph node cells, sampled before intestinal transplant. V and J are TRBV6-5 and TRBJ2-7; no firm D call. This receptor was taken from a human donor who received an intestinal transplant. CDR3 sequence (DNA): TGTGCCAGCAGCTCATTTCAGTCTGGCGAGCAGTACTTC. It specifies CASSSFQSGEQYF.